This T cell receptor (beta chain) was identified in a study of T cell responses to AZD1222 COVID-19 vaccine. The study, taken as a whole, reports: Donors were largely white British and mainly female; clonal diversity was possibly underestimated. At study baseline, merely six AZD1222 recipients were seropositive. Repertoires were obtained only post-peak T cell response.

This clone came up once. The antigen remains undetermined. Using immunoSEQ multiplex PCR, the repertoire was profiled, and TCRdb retains in-frame clones only, with some absent. Of about 130,000 clones listed, more than 70% are singletons. Germline V gene data show CDR1 as LNHDA and CDR2 as SQIVND (reference sequence). CDR3 size: 17 residues. V dropped 6 bases and J dropped 6; count of bases not matched to a gene: 17. The chain couples TRBV19 to TRBJ1-5; 7 nucleotides match TRBD1. Sequences were derived from peripheral blood, sampled on day 0 of AZD1222 vaccination. This TCR was recovered from an adult in good health. The CDR3 coding sequence is TGTGCCAGTAGCGAATGGTTTGGCAGACAGGGAGGTCAGCCCCAGCATTTT. Amino acids: CASSEWFGRQGGQPQHF.